This TCR beta chain emerged from a study of blood T cell repertoires in COVID-19. Assay: immunoSEQ multiplex PCR; the TCRdb copy retains only in-frame clones and omits some. The sample has 35,000 to 45,000 clones, approximately 86% seen once. The sequence came from a man between 65 and 79 years old with acute or convalescent COVID-19. The sample consisted of peripheral blood.

The CDR3 bases are TGTGCCAGCAGCCCCGGACTAGCGGACTCCTACGAGCAGTACTTC. Translation gives CASSPGLADSYEQYF. The chain has TRBV7-3 and TRBJ2-7; 10 nucleotides line up with TRBD2. The CDR3 is 15 amino acids. From germline, CDR1 is SGHTA and CDR2 FQGTGA. J lost 0 bases, V lost 5 bases, and 4 bases had no gene match.